This T cell receptor (beta chain) was sequenced for a study of PD-1 blockade in classical Hodgkin lymphoma. The time point: cycle 4 day 1 (C4D1), after five to seven weeks of nivolumab. Every one of the patients relapsed after autologous stem cell transplantation (brentuximab vedotin exposure was variable). Complete response, partial response or progressive disease was recorded as best response. The study's findings and limits: Complete responders showed a baseline diversity that resembled the diversity of newly diagnosed patients. Significant TCR diversity gains by C4D1 occurred in CD4+ but not CD8+ cells.

Germline V gene lookup returns CDR1 SGHDT and CDR2 YYEEEE. This CDR3 has 12 amino acids. The V gene lost 7 bases and the J gene lost 7 bases, with 14 bases spanning the gap. Generated by immunoSEQ multiplex PCR, the TCRdb table keeps only in-frame clones and is missing some. The table lists about 21,000 clones, 75% to 90% of them singletons. Remarks on this clone: The antigen remains unidentified.

The material was peripheral blood mononuclear cells (PBMCs), obtained before the fourth cycle of nivolumab. This sequence was found in a human donor with classical Hodgkin lymphoma. This chain joins TRBV5-6 and TRBJ2-5; D may correspond to TRBD1 or TRBD2 (5 bases each). DNA for the CDR3: TGTGCCAGCTCTAGGGGACGGGGGACCCAGTACTTC. Translating it yields CASSRGRGTQYF.